These 25 T cell receptor beta chains originate from one sample sequenced in a study of circulating tumor DNA in untreated peripheral T-cell lymphoma. The repertoire was sequenced with immunoSEQ multiplex PCR; TCRdb's copy has only in-frame clones and lacks some. The table shows some 2,800 clones, with 50% to 75% occurring only once. Sequencing input: tumor tissue. These receptors all come from a human donor with peripheral T-cell lymphoma.

This clone was observed a few times. The chain joins TRBV10-2 to TRBJ1-3, with D possibly matching TRBD1 (6 bases). Trimming left V 0 bases short and J 4 bases short, with 16 bases between. CDR3 length equals 17 residues. Germline assignment: CDR1 WSHSY and CDR2 SAAADI. This CDR3 is CASSESTISDRGNTIYF. DNA of the CDR3: TGCGCCAGCAGTGAGTCGACTATTTCTGACAGGGGAAACACCATATATTTT.

The V call is TRBV19, the J call TRBJ2-2, with 10 bases lining up with TRBD2. In germline, CDR1 is LNHDA, CDR2 SQIVND (reference sequence). Losses at the gene ends were 3 bases for V and 3 bases for J; bases not matched to a gene: 4. This CDR3 is built from 16 residues. The CDR3 bases are TGTGCCAGTAGTATCCAAAGCGGGGGGGACACCGGGGAGCTGTTTTTT. The encoded protein is CASSIQSGGDTGELFF.

The chain uses TRBV10-2 and TRBJ1-2, with TRBD1 as a possible D gene (5 bases). This CDR3 has 14 residues. V gave up 3 bases and J gave up 8 bases, with 16 bases separating them. CDR1 is WSHSY and CDR2 is SAAADI in the germline V gene. The CDR3 sequence: CASSEAGGARGYTF. For the CDR3, the DNA is TGCGCCAGCAGTGAAGCGGGAGGGGCCCGCGGCTACACCTTC.

The chain carries TRBV23-1 and TRBJ2-2; 8 positions match TRBD1. TRBV23-1 is given ORF status, its function remaining uncertain. V lost 6 bases to trimming and J lost 14 bases; unmatched junction nucleotides: 11. This CDR3 spans 13 amino acids. CDR3 amino acids: CASSPEPGQGLFF. The CDR3 nucleotides are TGCGCCAGCAGCCCCGAACCCGGACAGGGACTGTTTTTT.

The chain combines TRBV5-1 with TRBJ2-3, with 9 bases that match TRBD2. V dropped 3 bases and J dropped 1; count of bases not matched to a gene: 6. From germline, CDR1 is SGHRS and CDR2 YFSETQ. The CDR3 runs 16 residues. The CDR3 bases are TGCGCCAGCAGCTATGCGGGGGGGCTCGGCACAGATACGCAGTATTTT. Encoded protein: CASSYAGGLGTDTQYF. Together with reference TRBV5-1 and TRBJ2-3, the CDR3 gives the full variable domain: KAGVTQTPRYLIKTRGQQVTLSCSPISGHRSVSWYQQTPGQGLQFLFEYFSETQRNKGNFPGRFSGRQFSNSRSEMNVSTLELGDSALYLCASSYAGGLGTDTQYFGPGTRLTVL.

This clone was seen only once. CDR3 bases: TGCGCCAGCAGCCCCCGGACAGGGGGTATGTGGGGAGCTTTCTTT. Translated: CASSPRTGGMWGAFF. This rearrangement joins TRBV5-1 to TRBJ1-1; 10 nucleotides match TRBD1. Looked up from germline, CDR1 is SGHRS and CDR2 is YFSETQ. The CDR3 covers 15 residues. J lost 10 bases, V lost 4 bases, and 13 bases had no gene match.

The J gene is TRBJ1-5, the V gene TRBV19; D remains ambiguous. This CDR3 is 13 amino acids long. V was trimmed by 8 bases and J by 1 base, leaving 9 bases between them. The germline V gene has CDR1 LNHDA and CDR2 SQIVND (reference sequence). Written as DNA, the CDR3 is TGTGCCAGTGTCGATGACAGCAATCAGCCCCAGCATTTT. This codes for CASVDDSNQPQHF.

The chain is built from TRBV18 and TRBJ2-7, with D possibly being TRBD1 (6 bases). The V end lost 3 bases, the J end lost 0 bases, and 9 bases lay between the germline ends. Germline V gene sequence: CDR1 KGHSH, CDR2 LQKENI. The CDR3 spans 14 residues. CDR3 amino acids: CASSPHRASYEQYF. The DNA of the CDR3 is TGTGCCAGCTCACCCCACAGGGCCTCCTACGAGCAGTACTTC.

This sequence joins TRBV30 and TRBJ1-5; D is unclear. V lost 0 bases and J lost 3, with 9 bases in between. The CDR3 is made up of 14 amino acids. Germline lookup yields CDR1 GTSNPN and CDR2 SVGIG (reference sequence). The CDR3 DNA reads TGTGCCTGGAGTGTATGGGGTTCCAATCAGCCCCAGCATTTT. Amino acid sequence: CAWSVWGSNQPQHF.

This chain links TRBV18 with TRBJ1-1, with 7 nucleotides matching TRBD1. Germline CDR1 and CDR2: KGHSH and LQKENI. This CDR3 is 16 amino acids long. After removal of 2 bases from V and 2 bases from J, the junction contained 8 bases not matched to a gene. The DNA for the CDR3 is TGTGCCAGCTCACCAAGATCCACAGGGGTAAACACTGAAGCTTTCTTT. Its translation is CASSPRSTGVNTEAFF.

The V and J genes are TRBV19 and TRBJ1-2, with D possibly being TRBD1 (6 bases). Trimming shortened V by 0 bases and J by 0 bases, and 14 bases separated the two germline ends. The CDR3 totals 17 residues. Germline V gives CDR1 LNHDA, CDR2 SQIVND (reference sequence). CDR3 DNA sequence: TGTGCCAGTAGTATAGAAGGGCCCAGGGGAACTAACTATGGCTACACCTTC. This encodes CASSIEGPRGTNYGYTF.

This clone was seen only once. Here the CDR3 reads CASSLMQSTRNTEAFF. The CDR3 nucleotides read TGCGCCAGCAGCTTGATGCAGAGCACAAGGAACACTGAAGCTTTCTTT. The chain combines TRBV5-1 with TRBJ1-1; D remains ambiguous. Trimming took 1 base from V and 1 from J, leaving 14 bases between them. This CDR3 contains 16 residues. Germline CDR1 is SGHRS and CDR2 is YFSETQ.

This clone came up a few times. The chain couples TRBV19 to TRBJ2-1, with a possible D match to TRBD1 (6 bases). Germline values: CDR1 LNHDA, CDR2 SQIVND (reference sequence). CDR3 length equals 12 residues. V was cut by 7 bases and J by 8 bases, with 12 bases left in between. For the CDR3, the DNA is TGTGCCAGTAATCAGGGGACCTATGAGCAGTTCTTC. Amino acids: CASNQGTYEQFF.

The chain couples TRBV10-1 to TRBJ2-7; a weak D match, TRBD1 (6 bases). This CDR3 region has 13 residues. Germline V lookup: CDR1 WNHNN, CDR2 SYGVQD (reference sequence). Trimming pared 10 bases from V and 0 bases from J, leaving 13 bases between. The CDR3 DNA reads as TGCGCCAACCACCGGGACACCTCCTACGAGCAGTACTTC. Translated, it gives CANHRDTSYEQYF.

The gene calls are TRBV6-8 and TRBJ2-2, with 10 bases that match TRBD2. The CDR3 is 14 amino acids. The V and J ends lost 10 bases and 7 bases, in that order; junction bases with no gene match: 9. CDR1 and CDR2 (germline): MNHGY, SAAAGT. CDR3 region: CAIPLAGASGELFF. The CDR3 nucleotides read TGTGCCATCCCTCTAGCGGGGGCGAGCGGGGAGCTGTTTTTT.

This CDR3 reads CASSAPGQFYEQYF. As DNA, the CDR3 is TGTGCCAGCAGCGCCCCGGGACAGTTCTACGAGCAGTACTTC. The chain is built from TRBV6-8 and TRBJ2-7; 7 bases are a match to TRBD1. CDR3 length equals 14 residues. J lost 3 bases, V lost 6 bases, and 8 bases had no gene match. The germline CDR1 and CDR2 sequences are MNHGY and SAAAGT.

CDR3 loop: CASSGGNSNSPLHF. CDR3 DNA: TGTGCCAGCAGTGGAGGGAACTCTAATTCACCCCTCCACTTT. The chain is built from TRBV6-8 and TRBJ1-6; the D is unclear. V dropped 5 bases and J dropped 6 bases, with 11 bases sitting between them. Germline loops: CDR1 MNHGY, CDR2 SAAAGT. This CDR3 is built from 14 residues.

This clone was counted between two and nine times. J is TRBJ1-1 and V is TRBV19; 7 bases line up with TRBD1. Germline V lookup: CDR1 LNHDA, CDR2 SQIVND (reference sequence). The trim removed 7 bases at V and 7 bases at J, leaving 3 bases unmatched. This CDR3 comprises 11 residues. CDR3 protein: CASTPGGEAFF. The CDR3 coding sequence is TGTGCCAGTACCCCAGGGGGTGAAGCTTTCTTT.

The chain employs TRBV29-1 and TRBJ2-5; D unresolved. Germline V gene lookup returns CDR1 SQVTM and CDR2 ANQGSEA. Trimming removed 4 bases from V and 2 bases from J, with 8 bases in between. The CDR3 sequence is 12 residues long. The CDR3 DNA is TGCAGCGTTGCTTCCGGACAAGAGACCCAGTACTTC. It yields the protein CSVASGQETQYF.

This clone is deemed medium-sized (0.01 to 0.1%). This chain connects TRBV19 to TRBJ1-1; D is unclear. Germline CDR1 is LNHDA and CDR2 is SQIVND (reference sequence). The CDR3 totals 14 residues. V was trimmed by 5 bases and J by 4 bases, leaving 14 bases between them. CDR3 nucleotide sequence: TGTGCCAGTAGTTGGGGTGGCGGGATCACTGAAGCTTTCTTT. The encoded protein is CASSWGGGITEAFF.

The CDR3 nucleotides are TGTGCCAGCAGCTTAGCGCAGGCTAGCGGGGACGATGAGCAGTTCTTC. Amino acids: CASSLAQASGDDEQFF. This chain uses TRBV7-2 with TRBJ2-1; 9 positions agree with TRBD2. Germline V gene sequence: CDR1 SGHTA, CDR2 FQGNSA. This CDR3 spans 16 amino acids. Trimming at V came to 0 bases and at J to 8 bases, leaving 8 bases not matched to a gene.

This clone has just a few counts. The junction shows a germline mismatch at one end, possibly a read error. J is TRBJ1-2 and V is TRBV6-8; a possible D gene is TRBD1 (6 bases). CDR1 is MNHGY and CDR2 is SAAAGT in the germline V gene. This CDR3 is 14 amino acids long. CDR3 residues: CAISIGTQYYGYTF. The DNA for the CDR3 is TGTGCCATCAGTATCGGGACACAATATTATGGCTACACCTTC.

About this clone: One end of the junction is discordant with germline, which a read error may explain. This chain connects TRBV19 to TRBJ1-4; the D is unclear. The CDR3 is made up of 12 amino acids. From germline, CDR1 is LNHDA and CDR2 SQIVND (reference sequence). The CDR3: CASRIGPEKLFF. The CDR3 DNA reads as TGTGCCAGTAGGATAGGTCCCGAAAAACTGTTTTTT.

The J gene is TRBJ1-5, the V gene TRBV19; D is unclear. Trimming took 9 bases from V and 4 from J, leaving 10 bases between them. The V gene's germline CDR1 is LNHDA and CDR2 SQIVND (reference sequence). CDR3 size: 12 residues. As DNA, the CDR3 is TGTGCCAGCGGACCCCTTAATCAGCCCCAGCATTTT. It yields the protein CASGPLNQPQHF.

CDR3 in DNA: TGTGCCATCAGATCAGGGAACACTGAAGCTTTCTTT. The encoded protein is CAIRSGNTEAFF. This sequence joins TRBV6-8 and TRBJ1-1; D is undetermined. This CDR3 is 12 amino acids long. Per the germline V gene, CDR1 is MNHGY and CDR2 is SAAAGT. The V gene lost 10 bases and the J gene lost 1 base, with 10 bases spanning the gap.